One sample yielded the 10 T cell receptor beta chains listed below, sequenced in a study of CD8 T cells in ankylosing spondylitis. TCRdb reprocessed the 5' RACE reads with MiXCR, giving one entry per CDR3 protein. Here the sample spans hundreds of thousands of distinct CDR3 sequences, 8% to 11% being singletons. The sequencing sample was made of blood, either unsorted or a sorted T cell fraction (not recorded which). The receptor set was obtained from a male donor with ankylosing spondylitis or in good health (not recorded which).

This clonotype was recorded a few times. V usage is TRBV7-2 and J usage is TRBJ1-5; D call uncertain. Germline loops: CDR1 SGHTA, CDR2 FQGNSA. The CDR3 covers 14 residues. Trimming left V 1 base short and J 6 bases short, with 10 bases between. CDR3 sequence: CASSLETAIQPQHF. The DNA for the CDR3 is TGTGCCAGCAGCTTAGAAACAGCCATTCAGCCCCAGCATTTT. The entire variable domain, with the rest obtained from reference TRBV7-2 and TRBJ1-5, is as follows: GAGVSQSPSNKVTEKGKDVELRCDPISGHTALYWYRQSLGQGLEFLIYFQGNSAPDKSGLPSDRFSAERTGGSVSTLTIQRTQQEDSAVYLCASSLETAIQPQHFGDGTRLSIL.

This clonotype was detected many times. The chain links TRBV20-1 to TRBJ1-5; the match to TRBD1 covers 9 bases. The J segment lost 6 bases and the V segment lost 4 bases, leaving 10 bases of the junction unmatched. This CDR3 has 15 amino acids. CDR1 and CDR2 from the germline V gene are DFQATT and SNEGSKA (reference sequence). CDR3 sequence reads: CSAIAGTGMIQPQHF. CDR3 DNA sequence: TGCAGTGCTATAGCCGGGACAGGGATGATTCAGCCCCAGCATTTT.

This clonotype was counted at least ten times. The chain joins TRBV7-2 to TRBJ2-7, with TRBD2 matching over 8 bases. Losses at the gene ends were 4 bases for V and 3 bases for J; bases not matched to a gene: 8. Germline lookup yields CDR1 SGHTA and CDR2 FQGNSA. This CDR3 has 15 amino acids. The CDR3 bases are TGTGCCAGCAGCTCAACTAGCGGCCTGATCTACGAGCAGTACTTC. Protein product: CASSSTSGLIYEQYF.

The chain employs TRBV12-3 or TRBV12-4 and TRBJ2-1; 9 positions match TRBD2. V shed 6 bases and J 3 bases; nucleotides not matched to a gene: 6. CDR3 length: 15 amino acids. The CDR3 DNA reads TGTGCCAGCAGGAAAGCGGGGGGAGGCTACAATGAGCAGTTCTTC. Amino acids: CASRKAGGGYNEQFF.

CDR3 coding DNA: TGCAGTGCTAGACGGACTAGCGGGGCCCAAGAGACCCAGTACTTC. As protein: CSARRTSGAQETQYF. This sequence joins TRBV20-1 and TRBJ2-5; 12 nucleotides agree with TRBD2. CDR1 is DFQATT and CDR2 is SNEGSKA in the germline V gene (reference sequence). Losses at the gene ends were 2 bases for V and 1 base for J; bases not matched to a gene: 2. The CDR3 consists of 15 residues.

Comment on this clonotype: With a much larger clone just one base away, this may be a read error. This chain joins TRBV15 and TRBJ2-3; the D call may be TRBD1 or TRBD2 (5 bases each). V lost 6 bases to trimming and J lost 3 bases, with 19 bases between them. Germline lookup yields CDR1 LNHNV and CDR2 YYDKDF (reference sequence). The CDR3 sequence is 16 residues long. The CDR3 region has the DNA TGTGCCACCAGAAATTCGGGACGCGGGTTAACAGATACGCAGTATTTT. This translates into CATRNSGRGLTDTQYF.

There are a few counts of this clonotype. V is TRBV10-3 and J is TRBJ1-3, with D unclear. The ends were cut back, 3 bases at V and 0 bases at J, with 3 bases in the middle. CDR3 size: 13 residues. Per the germline V gene, CDR1 is ENHRY and CDR2 is SYGVKD. The CDR3 nucleotides read TGTGCCATCAGTGAAGGCTCTGGAAACACCATATATTTT. This translates into CAISEGSGNTIYF.

V and J are TRBV5-6 and TRBJ1-3; D is possibly TRBD1 (5 bases). Deletions cut 4 bases from V and 4 bases from J, with 9 bases between. Germline CDR1 is SGHDT and CDR2 is YYEEEE. The CDR3 runs to 13 residues. CDR3 loop: CASSPRDGNTIYF. In DNA, the CDR3 is TGTGCCAGCAGCCCTCGGGACGGAAACACCATATATTTT.

Ten or more counts support this clonotype. The chain uses TRBV5-1 and TRBJ1-1; 12 positions match TRBD1. V gave up 4 bases and J gave up 1 base; unmatched junction bases: 8. Germline V gives CDR1 SGHRS, CDR2 YFSETQ. CDR3 length: 17 amino acids. Here the CDR3 reads CASSPARDRGRNTEAFF. The CDR3 DNA reads TGCGCCAGCAGCCCCGCCCGGGACAGGGGGCGGAACACTGAAGCTTTCTTT.

This clonotype occurred many times. The rearrangement uses TRBV6-1 and TRBJ2-1, with 9 bases that match TRBD2. CDR3 length: 15 amino acids. Germline loops: CDR1 MNHNS, CDR2 SASEGT. The trim removed 5 bases at V and 5 bases at J, leaving 7 bases unmatched. CDR3 DNA sequence: TGTGCCAGCAGTCGCGGACTAGCGACCAACAATGAGCAGTTCTTC. Translation: CASSRGLATNNEQFF.